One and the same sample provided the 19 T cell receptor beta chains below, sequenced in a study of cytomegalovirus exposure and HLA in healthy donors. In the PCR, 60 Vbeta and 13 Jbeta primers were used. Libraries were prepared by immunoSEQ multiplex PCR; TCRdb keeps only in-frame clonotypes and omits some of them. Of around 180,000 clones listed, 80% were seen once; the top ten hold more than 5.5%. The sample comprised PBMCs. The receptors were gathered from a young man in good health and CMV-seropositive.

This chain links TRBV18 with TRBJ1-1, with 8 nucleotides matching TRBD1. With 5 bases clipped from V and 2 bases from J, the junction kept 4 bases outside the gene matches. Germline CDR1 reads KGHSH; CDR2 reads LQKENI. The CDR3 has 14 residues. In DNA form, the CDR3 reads TGTGCCAGCTCAAAGGGACAGGTAAACACTGAAGCTTTCTTT. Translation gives CASSKGQVNTEAFF.

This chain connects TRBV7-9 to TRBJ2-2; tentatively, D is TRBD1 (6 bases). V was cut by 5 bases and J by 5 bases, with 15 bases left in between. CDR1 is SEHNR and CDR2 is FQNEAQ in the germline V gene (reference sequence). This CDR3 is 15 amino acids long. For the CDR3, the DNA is TGTGCCAGCAGCCCCGGGACAAGAAGAACCGGGGAGCTGTTTTTT. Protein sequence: CASSPGTRRTGELFF.

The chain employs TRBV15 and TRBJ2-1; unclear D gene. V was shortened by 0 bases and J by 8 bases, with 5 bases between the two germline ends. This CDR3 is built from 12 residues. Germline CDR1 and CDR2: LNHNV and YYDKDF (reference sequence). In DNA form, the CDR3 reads TGTGCCACCAGCAGAGATATTGATGAGCAGTTCTTC. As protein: CATSRDIDEQFF.

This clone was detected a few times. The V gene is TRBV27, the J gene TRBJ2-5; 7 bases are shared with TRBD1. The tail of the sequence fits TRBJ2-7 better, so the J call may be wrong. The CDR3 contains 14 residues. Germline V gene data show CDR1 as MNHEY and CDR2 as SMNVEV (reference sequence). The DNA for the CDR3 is TGTGCCAGCAGTTCCGAGACAGGGCCCTACGAGCAGTACTTC. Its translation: CASSSETGPYEQYF.

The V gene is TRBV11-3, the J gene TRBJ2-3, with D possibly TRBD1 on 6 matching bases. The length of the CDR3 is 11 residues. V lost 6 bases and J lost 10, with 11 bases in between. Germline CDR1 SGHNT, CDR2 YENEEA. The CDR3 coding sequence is TGTGCCAGCAGTCCGACAGGACCGCAGTATTTT. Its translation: CASSPTGPQYF.

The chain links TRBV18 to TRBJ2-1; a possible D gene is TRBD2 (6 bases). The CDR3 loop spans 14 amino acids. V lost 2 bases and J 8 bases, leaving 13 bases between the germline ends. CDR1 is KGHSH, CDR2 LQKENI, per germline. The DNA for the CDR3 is TGTGCCAGCTCACCAGACGGGAGCATTCATGAGCAGTTCTTC. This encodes CASSPDGSIHEQFF. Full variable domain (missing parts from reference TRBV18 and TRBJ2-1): NAGVMQNPRHLVRRRGQEARLRCSPMKGHSHVYWYRQLPEEGLKFMVYLQKENIIDESGMPKERFSAEFPKEGPSILRIQQVVRGDSAAYFCASSPDGSIHEQFFGPGTRLTVL.

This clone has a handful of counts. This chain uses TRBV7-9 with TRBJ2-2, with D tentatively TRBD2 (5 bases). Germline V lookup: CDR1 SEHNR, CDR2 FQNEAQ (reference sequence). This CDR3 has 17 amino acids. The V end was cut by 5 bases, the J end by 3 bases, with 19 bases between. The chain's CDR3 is CASSPPRGQQYTGELFF. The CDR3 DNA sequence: TGTGCCAGCAGCCCTCCCCGGGGTCAACAATACACCGGGGAGCTGTTTTTT.

The CDR3 here is CASSDLGTGSFTEAFF. DNA for the CDR3: TGTGCCAGCAGTGATCTTGGGACAGGGTCCTTCACTGAAGCTTTCTTT. The rearrangement joins TRBV25-1 to TRBJ1-1, with TRBD1 identical over 9 bases. Germline V gene data show CDR1 as MGHDK and CDR2 as SYGVNS. The V gene end was trimmed by 3 bases and the J gene end by 4 bases; junction bases not matched to a gene: 9. This CDR3 has 16 amino acids.

The CDR3 reads CSVAGHGGAEKLFF. The CDR3 coding sequence is TGCAGCGTCGCCGGCCACGGGGGGGCTGAAAAACTGTTTTTT. The chain uses TRBV29-1 and TRBJ1-4; D might be TRBD1 (6 bases). This CDR3 region has 14 residues. Germline V gene data show CDR1 as SQVTM and CDR2 as ANQGSEA. V was pared by 6 bases and J by 7 bases, with 18 bases between.

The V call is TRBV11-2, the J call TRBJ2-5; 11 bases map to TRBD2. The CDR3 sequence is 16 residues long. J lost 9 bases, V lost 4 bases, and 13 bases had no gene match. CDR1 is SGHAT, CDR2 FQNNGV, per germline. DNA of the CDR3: TGTGCCAGCAGCTCCCTTCTAGCGGGGGGAGGAGGGGCCCAGTACTTC. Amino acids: CASSSLLAGGGGAQYF. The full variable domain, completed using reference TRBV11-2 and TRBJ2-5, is EAGVAQSPRYKIIEKRQSVAFWCNPISGHATLYWYQQILGQGPKLLIQFQNNGVVDDSQLPKDRFSAERLKGVDSTLKIQPAKLEDSAVYLCASSSLLAGGGGAQYFGPGTRLLVL.

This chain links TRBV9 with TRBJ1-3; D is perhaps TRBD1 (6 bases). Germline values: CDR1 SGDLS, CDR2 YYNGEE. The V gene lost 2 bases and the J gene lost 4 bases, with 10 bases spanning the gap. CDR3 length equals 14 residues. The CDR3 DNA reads TGTGCCAGCAGCGTGGGGGCGAGAGGAAACACCATATATTTT. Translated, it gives CASSVGARGNTIYF.

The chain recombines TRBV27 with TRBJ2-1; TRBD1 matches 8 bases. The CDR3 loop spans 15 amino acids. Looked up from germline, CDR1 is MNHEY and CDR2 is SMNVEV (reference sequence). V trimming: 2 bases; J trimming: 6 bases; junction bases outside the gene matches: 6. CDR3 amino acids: CASSLRQGAFNEQFF. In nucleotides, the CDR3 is TGTGCCAGCAGTTTACGGCAGGGGGCTTTCAATGAGCAGTTCTTC.

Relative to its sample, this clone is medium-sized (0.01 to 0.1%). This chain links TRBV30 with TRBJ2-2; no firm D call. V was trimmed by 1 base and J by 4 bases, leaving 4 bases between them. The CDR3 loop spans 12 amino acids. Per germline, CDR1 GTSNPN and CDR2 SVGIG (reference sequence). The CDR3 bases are TGTGCCTGGAGTGACAGCACCGGGGAGCTGTTTTTT. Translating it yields CAWSDSTGELFF.

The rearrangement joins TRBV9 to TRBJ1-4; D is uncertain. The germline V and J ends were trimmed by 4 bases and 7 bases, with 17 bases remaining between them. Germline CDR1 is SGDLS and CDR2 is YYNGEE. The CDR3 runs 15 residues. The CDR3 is CASSSTGREGEKLFF. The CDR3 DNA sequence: TGTGCCAGCAGCTCTACGGGTCGAGAGGGTGAAAAACTGTTTTTT.

The CDR3 is CASSEARVLYGYTF. The CDR3 bases are TGTGCCAGCAGTGAAGCGCGGGTCCTCTATGGCTACACCTTC. The V and J genes are TRBV2 and TRBJ1-2; D is unresolved. CDR1 is SNHLY, CDR2 FYNNEI, per germline. V was shortened by 0 bases and J by 4 bases, with 9 bases between the two germline ends. CDR3 size: 14 residues.

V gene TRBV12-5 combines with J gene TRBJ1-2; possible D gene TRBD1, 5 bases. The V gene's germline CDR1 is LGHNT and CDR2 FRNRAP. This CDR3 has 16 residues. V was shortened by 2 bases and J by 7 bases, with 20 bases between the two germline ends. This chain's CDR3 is CASGLYQGGITAGYTF. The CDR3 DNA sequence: TGTGCTAGTGGTTTGTATCAGGGAGGGATTACTGCTGGCTACACCTTC.

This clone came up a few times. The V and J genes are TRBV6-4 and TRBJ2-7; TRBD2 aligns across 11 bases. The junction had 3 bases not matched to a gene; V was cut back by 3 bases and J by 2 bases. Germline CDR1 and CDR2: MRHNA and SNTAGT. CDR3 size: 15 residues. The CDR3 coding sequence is TGTGCCAGCAGTGAAACTAGCGGGGGCGCCTACGAGCAGTACTTC. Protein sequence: CASSETSGGAYEQYF.

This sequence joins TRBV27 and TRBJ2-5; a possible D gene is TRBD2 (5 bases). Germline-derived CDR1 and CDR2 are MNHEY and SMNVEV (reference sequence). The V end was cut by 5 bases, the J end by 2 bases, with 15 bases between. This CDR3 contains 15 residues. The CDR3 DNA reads TGTGCCAGCAGTCACTCCGGGGTTCTTCAAGAGACCCAGTACTTC. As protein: CASSHSGVLQETQYF.

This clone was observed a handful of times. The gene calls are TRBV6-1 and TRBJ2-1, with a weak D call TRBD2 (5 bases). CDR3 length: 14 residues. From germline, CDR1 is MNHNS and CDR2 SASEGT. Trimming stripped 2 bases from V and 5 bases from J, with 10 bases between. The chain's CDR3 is CASSERGSHNEQFF. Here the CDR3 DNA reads TGTGCCAGCAGTGAACGCGGGTCCCACAATGAGCAGTTCTTC.